This TCR beta chain was identified in a study of T cell repertoires in aging, cancer and after chemotherapy. About the study: Healthy donor repertoires were recorded over several months to years and showed clear clonal overlap. The full dataset contained about 10 million TCR reads.

Rearranged V-D-J TRB sequences were amplified with a mixed TRB-A/B primer pool. TCRdb redid the calling of the multiplex PCR reads with MiXCR, one entry per CDR3 protein. The repertoire holds about 12,000 distinct CDR3 sequences, with roughly 26% as singletons. On this clonotype itself: Its antigen is still unknown.

General study points: In healthy donors, age-related TCR diversity loss mainly reflected lost richness.

Amplification of TCR beta used genomic DNA extracted from peripheral blood. This CDR3 is built from 16 residues. The V and J ends lost 4 bases and 0 bases, in that order; junction bases with no gene match: 6. The V gene's germline CDR1 is SGDLS and CDR2 YYNGEE. This TCR was recovered from a human donor in good health. This chain uses TRBV9 with TRBJ1-3, with 8 bases matching TRBD1. Specimen: blood. CDR3 nucleotides: TGTGCCAGCAGCATTGGACAGGGCGACTCTGGAAACACCATATATTTT. Its protein is CASSIGQGDSGNTIYF.